This T cell receptor (beta chain) was found in a study of technical replicates of blood from several donors. This CDR3 is built from 19 residues. The V gene's germline CDR1 is PRHDT and CDR2 FYEKMQ (reference sequence). Germline trimming cut 6 bases from V and 2 bases from J; bases unmatched to any gene: 17. Libraries were prepared by immunoSEQ multiplex PCR; TCRdb keeps only in-frame clonotypes and omits some of them. The repertoire holds 70,000 or so clones, with 95% to 99% as singletons. This chain links TRBV13 with TRBJ2-7; 12 nucleotides agree with TRBD1. Sequencing input: T cells isolated from PBMCs. This sequence was found in a human donor in good health. CDR3 sequence: CASSTYIPGQGASPYEQYF. The CDR3, as DNA: TGTGCCAGCAGTACATATATACCGGGACAGGGGGCCTCCCCCTACGAGCAGTACTTC.